This T cell receptor (beta chain) is from a study of T cell repertoires in cytomegalovirus infection. Study summary: Selection of CMV epitopes for the study included recently identified HLA-C-restricted and well-studied HLA-B-restricted ones. Study-level results: In two of eight donors, the top clonotype was HLA-C-restricted CMV-specific. Using cumulative public TCR beta family frequency, the authors identified those who carried CMV together with the relevant HLA.

Remarks on this clonotype: Its antigen is undetermined.

TCRdb re-analysed the reads in MiXCR, keeping a single row per CDR3 protein. The sample comprises about 340,000 distinct CDR3 sequences, almost 30% of which are singletons, and 15% to 25% rests with the top ten. This CDR3 is 15 amino acids long. V lost 6 bases, J lost 8 bases, and 10 bases stayed unmatched. Germline CDR1 reads SNHLY; CDR2 reads FYNNEI. The TCR sequence derives from a human donor in good health (CMV status not recorded). Some clones in this sample may be carry-over from other donors' samples. The rearrangement joins TRBV2 to TRBJ2-1, with TRBD2 identical over 10 bases. The sample in question was cultured PBMCs, obtained from culture after CMV antigen stimulation. The CDR3 DNA follows: TGTGCCAGCAGCCACCGAGCGGGGGGGAGTCATGAGCAGTTCTTC. The encoded protein is CASSHRAGGSHEQFF.